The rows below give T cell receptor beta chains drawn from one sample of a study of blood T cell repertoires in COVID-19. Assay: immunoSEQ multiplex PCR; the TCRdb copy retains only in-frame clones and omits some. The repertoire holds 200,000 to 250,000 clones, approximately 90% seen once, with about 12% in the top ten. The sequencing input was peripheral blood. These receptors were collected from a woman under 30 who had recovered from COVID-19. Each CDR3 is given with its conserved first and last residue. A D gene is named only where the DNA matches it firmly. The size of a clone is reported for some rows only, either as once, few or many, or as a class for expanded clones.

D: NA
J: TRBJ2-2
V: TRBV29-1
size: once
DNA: TGCAGCGTTGCCACTCATTACAGGAACACCGGGGAGCTGTTTTTT
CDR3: CSVATHYRNTGELFF

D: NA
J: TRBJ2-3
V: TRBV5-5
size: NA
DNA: TGTGCCAGCAGCTTGTGGGACTTTACAGATACGCAGTATTTT
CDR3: CASSLWDFTDTQYF

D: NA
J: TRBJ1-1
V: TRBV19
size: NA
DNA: TGTGCCAGCCGGGGGGGCAGCGAAGCTTTCTTT
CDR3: CASRGGSEAFF

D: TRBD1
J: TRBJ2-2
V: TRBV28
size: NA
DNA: TGTGCCACCGGGACAGATGTCACCGGGGAGCTGTTTTTT
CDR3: CATGTDVTGELFF

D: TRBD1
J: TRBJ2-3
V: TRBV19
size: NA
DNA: TGTGCCAGTAGTATAACAGGGGCCCCAGATACGCAGTATTTT
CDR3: CASSITGAPDTQYF

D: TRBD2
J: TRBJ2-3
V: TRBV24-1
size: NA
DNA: TGTGCCACCAGTGATTCGGGAGGTGCTGATACGCAGTATTTT
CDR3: CATSDSGGADTQYF

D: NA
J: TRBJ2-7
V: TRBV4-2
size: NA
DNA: TGTGCCAGCAGCCAAGAGGACAGTTTCTCCTACGAGCAGTACTTC
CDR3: CASSQEDSFSYEQYF

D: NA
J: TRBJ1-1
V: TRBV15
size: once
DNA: TGTGCCACCAGAGCGATGGAGACTGAAGCTTTCTTT
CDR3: CATRAMETEAFF

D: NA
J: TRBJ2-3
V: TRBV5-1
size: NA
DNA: TGCGCCAGCAGCTTCTCTACGAGCACAGATACGCAGTATTTT
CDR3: CASSFSTSTDTQYF

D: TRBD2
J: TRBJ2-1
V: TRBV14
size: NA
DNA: TGTGCCAGCAGCCAGTACACTAGCGGGATCTACAATGAGCAGTTCTTC
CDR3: CASSQYTSGIYNEQFF

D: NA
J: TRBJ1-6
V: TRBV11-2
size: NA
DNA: TGTGCCAGCAGCTTAGTTGGCAGGGCCGTTGATGAACCCCTCCACTTT
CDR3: CASSLVGRAVDEPLHF

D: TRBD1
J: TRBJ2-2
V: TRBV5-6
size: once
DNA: TGTGCCAGCAGCTCTACGGGACAGGGGGGCGGGGAGCTGTTTTTT
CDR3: CASSSTGQGGGELFF

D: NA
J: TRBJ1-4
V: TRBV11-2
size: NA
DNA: TGTGCCAGCAGCTTATTTCGGTCTTCAAATGAAAAACTGTTTTTT
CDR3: CASSLFRSSNEKLFF

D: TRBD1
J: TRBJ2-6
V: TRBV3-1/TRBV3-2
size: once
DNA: TGTGCCAGCAGGCAATGCAGGGGGACCAACGTCCTGACTTTC
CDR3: CASRQCRGTNVLTF

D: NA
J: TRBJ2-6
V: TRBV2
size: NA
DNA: TGTGCCAGCACTAGGGATGCGGGCTCTGGGGCCAACGTCCTGACTTTC
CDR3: CASTRDAGSGANVLTF